The 26 T cell receptor beta chains given below trace back to one sample, sequenced in a study of cytomegalovirus exposure and HLA in healthy donors. PCR primers comprised 60 Vbeta and 13 Jbeta primers. The data were produced by immunoSEQ multiplex PCR, yet TCRdb's version contains in-frame clones alone and is incomplete. The table includes about 110,000 clones, over 75% detected once. Specimen: PBMCs. The receptors originated from a young woman in good health and CMV-seronegative.

This chain connects TRBV5-1 to TRBJ1-3, with a tentative D call TRBD1 (5 bases). The CDR3 has 16 residues. V was clipped by 4 bases and J by 0 bases, with 14 bases between them. Germline CDR1 SGHRS, CDR2 YFSETQ. This CDR3 is CASSTGGRLSGNTIYF. The CDR3 coding sequence is TGCGCCAGCAGCACGGGGGGACGGCTCTCTGGAAACACCATATATTTT.

The CDR3 region has the DNA TGTGCCAGCAGCCCTCAGTATACGCAGTATTTT. It encodes CASSPQYTQYF. The chain combines TRBV7-2 with TRBJ2-3; D not certain. Germline CDR1 is SGHTA and CDR2 is FQGNSA. This CDR3 region has 11 residues. V was clipped by 5 bases and J by 7 bases, with 7 bases between them.

The chain employs TRBV12-5 and TRBJ2-1, with D possibly matching TRBD2 (5 bases). Germline loops: CDR1 LGHNT, CDR2 FRNRAP. The germline V and J ends were trimmed by 0 bases and 0 bases, with 6 bases remaining between them. The CDR3 loop spans 15 amino acids. The CDR3 DNA sequence: TGTGCTAGTGGTTTGGTCGGGGACTCCTACAATGAGCAGTTCTTC. Translated: CASGLVGDSYNEQFF.

V is TRBV28 and J is TRBJ1-2; D call uncertain. Germline lookup yields CDR1 MDHEN and CDR2 SYDVKM. The CDR3 length is 13 residues. V was trimmed by 6 bases and J by 3 bases, leaving 11 bases between them. CDR3 coding DNA: TGTGCCAGCAGCCCGATCGGGGACTATGGCTACACCTTC. Protein sequence: CASSPIGDYGYTF.

V and J are TRBV7-9 and TRBJ1-3; D possibly corresponds to TRBD1 (6 bases). Trimming left V 5 bases short and J 1 base short, with 18 bases between. This CDR3 contains 17 residues. Germline values: CDR1 SEHNR, CDR2 FQNEAQ (reference sequence). This CDR3 reads CASSAPHRDNSGNTIYF. The CDR3 coding sequence is TGTGCCAGCAGCGCCCCCCACCGGGACAATTCTGGAAACACCATATATTTT.

Note on this clone: This sample includes further DNA sequences coding for the same CDR3. The chain combines TRBV28 with TRBJ2-3; TRBD1 agrees at 8 bases. CDR3 length: 16 residues. V shed 6 bases and J 5 bases; nucleotides not matched to a gene: 13. In germline, CDR1 is MDHEN, CDR2 SYDVKM. The CDR3 protein is CASSRRRDRRRDTQYF. In DNA form, the CDR3 reads TGTGCCAGCAGCCGACGCCGGGACAGGAGAAGAGATACGCAGTATTTT. The full variable domain, rest sourced from reference TRBV28 and TRBJ2-3, is DVKVTQSSRYLVKRTGEKVFLECVQDMDHENMFWYRQDPGLGLRLIYFSYDVKMKEKGDIPEGYSVSREKKERFSLILESASTNQTSMYLCASSRRRDRRRDTQYFGPGTRLTVL.

The chain couples TRBV28 to TRBJ1-3; 7 positions match TRBD1. The CDR3 contains 14 residues. The V gene end was trimmed by 3 bases and the J gene end by 2 bases; junction bases not matched to a gene: 1. The germline V gene has CDR1 MDHEN and CDR2 SYDVKM. CDR3 DNA: TGTGCCAGCAGTTTTGACAGGGCTGGAAACACCATATATTTT. Encoded protein: CASSFDRAGNTIYF.

This clone has just a few counts. V is TRBV2 and J is TRBJ1-1; no clear D gene. Looked up from germline, CDR1 is SNHLY and CDR2 is FYNNEI. This CDR3 is 13 amino acids long. V lost 4 bases and J lost 1, with 7 bases in between. The CDR3 loop is CASSGQANTEAFF. The CDR3 DNA reads TGTGCCAGCAGTGGGCAGGCGAACACTGAAGCTTTCTTT.

This clone was counted a single time. The chain carries TRBV27 and TRBJ2-2; 8 bases are a match to TRBD2. V lost 5 bases to trimming and J lost 2 bases; unmatched junction nucleotides: 4. CDR1 MNHEY and CDR2 SMNVEV come from the germline V gene (reference sequence). CDR3 length equals 15 residues. CDR3 DNA: TGTGCCAGCAGTGTGCGGGGGGCAAACACCGGGGAGCTGTTTTTT. Its protein is CASSVRGANTGELFF.

CDR3: CASTLSSGGNYEQYF. The CDR3 DNA reads TGTGCCAGTACCCTATCGAGCGGGGGAAACTACGAGCAGTACTTC. The rearrangement uses TRBV19 and TRBJ2-7, with 8 bases fitting TRBD2. CDR1 and CDR2 (germline): LNHDA, SQIVND (reference sequence). Trimming cost V 7 bases and J 3 bases; bases outside gene matches: 11. The CDR3 length is 15 residues.

The rearrangement links TRBV10-1 to TRBJ2-2, with 8 bases matching TRBD2. The V gene's germline CDR1 is WNHNN and CDR2 SYGVQD (reference sequence). This CDR3 comprises 15 residues. The J segment lost 5 bases and the V segment lost 6 bases, leaving 8 bases of the junction unmatched. In DNA form, the CDR3 reads TGCGCCAGCAGCTCCCAGCGGGGGAGTACCGGGGAGCTGTTTTTT. It translates to CASSSQRGSTGELFF.

V is TRBV7-2 and J is TRBJ2-7, with 8 bases identical to TRBD2. CDR1 is SGHTA and CDR2 is FQGNSA in the germline V gene. Trimming at V came to 0 bases and at J to 0 bases, leaving 4 bases not matched to a gene. This CDR3 has 16 residues. This CDR3 reads CASSLAWLAGSYEQYF. The CDR3 DNA is TGTGCCAGCAGCTTAGCTTGGCTAGCGGGCTCCTACGAGCAGTACTTC.

In this sample, this clone turned up a few times. The genes are TRBV4-2 and TRBJ2-1; 7 bases align to TRBD2. CDR3 length: 15 residues. In germline, CDR1 is LGHNA, CDR2 YNFKEQ. J gave up 6 bases and V 0 bases, and 5 bases lay outside the gene matches. CDR3 nucleotide sequence: TGTGCCAGCAGCCAAGAGCGGGGGAGGGCCAATGAGCAGTTCTTC. Translation: CASSQERGRANEQFF.

V gene TRBV7-6 combines with J gene TRBJ2-3; TRBD2 agrees at 7 bases. This CDR3 is 13 amino acids long. With 7 bases clipped from V and 3 bases from J, the junction kept 4 bases outside the gene matches. CDR1 is SGHVS, CDR2 FNYEAQ, per germline. The CDR3 here is CASTLGGTDTQYF. The CDR3 DNA is TGTGCCAGCACCCTCGGGGGGACAGATACGCAGTATTTT.

The chain uses TRBV21-1 and TRBJ2-1; the table names TRBD2, a call not compared with the DNA. TRBV21-1 represents a pseudogene. CDR3 length equals 21 residues. Written as DNA, the CDR3 is TGTGCCAGCAGCCCTCCCCTAGCGACCAGAGCGGGCTTCCGAACCTACAATGAGCAGTTCTTC. The encoded protein is CASSPPLATRAGFRTYNEQFF.

The chain couples TRBV19 to TRBJ2-2; D might be TRBD2 (6 bases). The CDR3 loop spans 15 amino acids. CDR1 is LNHDA and CDR2 is SQIVND in the germline V gene (reference sequence). V dropped 2 bases and J dropped 2 bases, with 9 bases sitting between them. The CDR3 loop reads CASSILGGNTGELFF. The CDR3, as DNA: TGTGCCAGTAGTATATTGGGGGGAAACACCGGGGAGCTGTTTTTT.

This clone was observed a handful of times. The chain couples TRBV7-9 to TRBJ1-1, with a tentative D call TRBD1 (5 bases). The germline gives CDR1 SEHNR, CDR2 FQNEAQ (reference sequence). Trimming removed 1 base from V and 11 bases from J, with 11 bases in between. This CDR3 is 12 amino acids long. The CDR3 loop is CASSLEGVGAFF. Here the CDR3 DNA reads TGTGCCAGCAGCTTAGAAGGGGTCGGTGCTTTCTTT.

This chain uses TRBV13 with TRBJ2-3; D remains unclear. V dropped 8 bases and J dropped 1 base, with 7 bases sitting between them. The CDR3 sequence is 12 residues long. Germline V gene sequence: CDR1 PRHDT, CDR2 FYEKMQ (reference sequence). CDR3 sequence reads: CASGVGTDTQYF. Here the CDR3 DNA reads TGTGCCAGCGGAGTGGGCACAGATACGCAGTATTTT. The variable domain in full, with the rest retrieved from reference TRBV13 and TRBJ2-3, is AAGVIQSPRHLIKEKRETATLKCYPIPRHDTVYWYQQGPGQDPQFLISFYEKMQSDKGSIPDRFSAQQFSDYHSELNMSSLELGDSALYFCASGVGTDTQYFGPGTRLTVL.

The genes are TRBV5-1 and TRBJ2-5; D might be TRBD1 (5 bases). Per the germline V gene, CDR1 is SGHRS and CDR2 is YFSETQ. The CDR3 loop spans 17 amino acids. Trimming removed 1 base at V and 1 base at J, with 17 bases between. This CDR3 is CASSLKRGFNTQETQYF. For the CDR3, the DNA is TGCGCCAGCAGCTTGAAAAGGGGCTTCAATACCCAAGAGACCCAGTACTTC.

V is TRBV5-4 and J is TRBJ1-2, with D uncertain. Germline CDR1 is SGHNT and CDR2 is YYREEE (reference sequence). This CDR3 is 14 amino acids long. V was cut by 2 bases and J by 3 bases, with 11 bases left in between. CDR3 DNA: TGTGCCAGCAGCTTACTCGAGGGCGACTATGGCTACACCTTC. It translates to CASSLLEGDYGYTF.

The table lists this clone with a count of one. The gene calls are TRBV21-1 and TRBJ2-1; the table's TRBD2 call for D was not verified on the DNA. TRBV21-1 is recorded as a pseudogene. The CDR3 spans 14 residues. The CDR3, as DNA: TGTGCCAGCAGCAATGGGGGAGGGCTCAATGAGCAGTTCTTC. Translated, it gives CASSNGGGLNEQFF.

This clone has only a few counts. This chain joins TRBV19 and TRBJ1-1; tentative D call: TRBD1 (6 bases). Germline V CDR1 and CDR2: LNHDA, SQIVND (reference sequence). V dropped 9 bases and J dropped 5 bases, with 13 bases sitting between them. This CDR3 comprises 12 residues. This CDR3 reads CARKKQGTEAFF. CDR3 coding DNA: TGTGCCAGGAAAAAACAGGGAACTGAAGCTTTCTTT.

This clone was counted a single time. The J gene is TRBJ1-2, the V gene TRBV18, with 8 bases identical to TRBD1. Looked up from germline, CDR1 is KGHSH and CDR2 is LQKENI. The CDR3 has 13 residues. The V gene end was trimmed by 5 bases and the J gene end by 8 bases; junction bases not matched to a gene: 7. This chain's CDR3 is CASSSWTGWGYTF. CDR3 in DNA: TGTGCCAGCTCATCTTGGACAGGGTGGGGCTACACCTTC.

The chain uses TRBV6-1 and TRBJ1-3; D is unclear. CDR3 length equals 15 residues. CDR1 and CDR2 from the germline V gene are MNHNS and SASEGT. Trimming left V 5 bases short and J 0 bases short, with 11 bases between. The CDR3, as DNA: TGTGCCAGCAGTTTTACAGAGAACTCTGGAAACACCATATATTTT. It encodes CASSFTENSGNTIYF.

This clone was observed a single time. The rearrangement uses TRBV28 and TRBJ2-5; D is perhaps TRBD2 (6 bases). Near its end, the DNA agrees better with TRBJ2-7, so the J call may be wrong. This CDR3 region has 13 residues. Germline values: CDR1 MDHEN, CDR2 SYDVKM. CDR3 loop: CASRFSGAYEQYF. CDR3 bases: TGTGCCAGCAGGTTTAGCGGCGCCTACGAGCAGTACTTC.

This chain's CDR3 is CASSLLTGINEQYF. In DNA, the CDR3 is TGTGCCAGCAGCCTCCTGACAGGGATCAACGAGCAGTACTTC. The chain uses TRBV4-2 and TRBJ2-7, with TRBD1 matching 7 bases. This CDR3 has 14 residues. From germline, CDR1 is LGHNA and CDR2 YNFKEQ. V gave up 4 bases and J gave up 5 bases; unmatched junction bases: 8.